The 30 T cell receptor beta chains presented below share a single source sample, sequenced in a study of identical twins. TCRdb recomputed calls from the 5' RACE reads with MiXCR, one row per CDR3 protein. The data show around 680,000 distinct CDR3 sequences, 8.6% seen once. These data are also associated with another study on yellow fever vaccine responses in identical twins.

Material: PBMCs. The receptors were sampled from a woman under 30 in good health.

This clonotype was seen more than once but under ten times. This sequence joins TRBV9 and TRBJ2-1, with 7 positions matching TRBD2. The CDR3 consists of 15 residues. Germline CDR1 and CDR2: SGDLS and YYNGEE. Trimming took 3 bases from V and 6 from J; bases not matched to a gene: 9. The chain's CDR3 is CASSAFGLVANEQFF. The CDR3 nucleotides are TGTGCCAGCAGCGCATTCGGACTAGTGGCCAATGAGCAGTTCTTC.

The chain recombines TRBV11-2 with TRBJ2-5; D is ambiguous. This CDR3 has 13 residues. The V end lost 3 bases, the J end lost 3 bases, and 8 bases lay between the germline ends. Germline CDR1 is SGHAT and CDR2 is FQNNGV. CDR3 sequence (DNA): TGTGCCAGCAGCTTCGGGTCGAAAGAGACCCAGTACTTC. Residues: CASSFGSKETQYF.

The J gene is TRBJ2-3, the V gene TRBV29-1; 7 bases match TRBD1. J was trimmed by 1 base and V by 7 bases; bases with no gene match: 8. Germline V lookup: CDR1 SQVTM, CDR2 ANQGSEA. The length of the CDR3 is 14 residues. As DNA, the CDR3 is TGCAGCGCAGGCGACAGGGTTGGCACAGATACGCAGTATTTT. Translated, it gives CSAGDRVGTDTQYF.

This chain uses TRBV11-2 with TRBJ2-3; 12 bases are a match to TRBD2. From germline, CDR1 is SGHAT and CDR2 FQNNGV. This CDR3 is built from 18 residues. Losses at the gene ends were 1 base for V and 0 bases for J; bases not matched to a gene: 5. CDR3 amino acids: CASSLVVLAGGSTDTQYF. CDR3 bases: TGTGCCAGCAGCTTAGTGGTTCTAGCGGGAGGGAGCACAGATACGCAGTATTTT.

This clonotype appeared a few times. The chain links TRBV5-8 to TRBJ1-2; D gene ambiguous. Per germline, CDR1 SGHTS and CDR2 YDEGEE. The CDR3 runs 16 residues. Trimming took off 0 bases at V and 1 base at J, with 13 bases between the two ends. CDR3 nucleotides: TGTGCCAGCAGCTTGGCGGCAGGAGTTTTTAACTATGGCTACACCTTC. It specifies CASSLAAGVFNYGYTF.

CDR3 amino acids: CASSFRAGTAEQFF. CDR3 DNA: TGTGCCAGCAGCTTCCGAGCGGGTACTGCTGAGCAGTTCTTC. The genes are TRBV7-9 and TRBJ2-1; a weak D match, TRBD2 (6 bases). The ends were cut back, 3 bases at V and 9 bases at J, with 15 bases in the middle. The CDR3 has 14 amino acids. Per the germline V gene, CDR1 is SEHNR and CDR2 is FQNEAQ (reference sequence).

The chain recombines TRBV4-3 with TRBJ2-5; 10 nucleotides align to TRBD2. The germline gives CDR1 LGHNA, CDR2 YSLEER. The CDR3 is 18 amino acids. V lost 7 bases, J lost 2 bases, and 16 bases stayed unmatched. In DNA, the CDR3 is TGCGCCAGCAAACAAGATTTATGGACTAGCGGAGAACAAGAGACCCAGTACTTC. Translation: CASKQDLWTSGEQETQYF.

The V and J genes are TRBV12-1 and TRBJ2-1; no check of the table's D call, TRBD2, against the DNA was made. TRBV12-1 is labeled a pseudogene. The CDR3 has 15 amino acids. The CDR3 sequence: CAISPGLAGGYEQFF. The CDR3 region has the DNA TGTGCCATCAGCCCGGGACTAGCGGGAGGCTATGAGCAGTTCTTC.

CDR3 DNA sequence: TGTGCCAGCAGTAACGGAGGGCTAGCGGGGGGTAGTGAGCAGTTCTTC. Residues: CASSNGGLAGGSEQFF. The chain couples TRBV7-6 to TRBJ2-1; 11 bases align to TRBD2. Germline V lookup: CDR1 SGHVS, CDR2 FNYEAQ. The length of the CDR3 is 16 residues. V was clipped by 6 bases and J by 9 bases; unmatched bases: 13.

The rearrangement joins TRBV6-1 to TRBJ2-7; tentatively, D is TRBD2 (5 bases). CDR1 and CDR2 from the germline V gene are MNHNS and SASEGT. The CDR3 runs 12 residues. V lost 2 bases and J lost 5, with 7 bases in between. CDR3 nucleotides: TGTGCCAGCAGTGAACGAGGGAACGAGCAGTACTTC. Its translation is CASSERGNEQYF.

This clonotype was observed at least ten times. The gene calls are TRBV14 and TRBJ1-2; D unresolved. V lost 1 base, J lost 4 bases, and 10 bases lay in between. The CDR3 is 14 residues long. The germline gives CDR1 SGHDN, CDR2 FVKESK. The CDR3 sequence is CASSQGRGPYGYTF. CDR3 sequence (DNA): TGTGCCAGCAGCCAAGGGCGAGGGCCCTATGGCTACACCTTC.

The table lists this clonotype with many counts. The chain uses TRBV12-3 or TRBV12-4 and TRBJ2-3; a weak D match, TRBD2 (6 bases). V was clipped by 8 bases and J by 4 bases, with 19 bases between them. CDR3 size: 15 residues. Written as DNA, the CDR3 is TGTGCCAGCCAAATCGCGGGACCGGACGCAGATACGCAGTATTTT. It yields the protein CASQIAGPDADTQYF.

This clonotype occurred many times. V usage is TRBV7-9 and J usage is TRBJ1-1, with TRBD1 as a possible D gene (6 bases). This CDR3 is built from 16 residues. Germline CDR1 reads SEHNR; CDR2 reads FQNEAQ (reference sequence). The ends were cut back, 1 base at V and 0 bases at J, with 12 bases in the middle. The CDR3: CASSLGQAGLNTEAFF. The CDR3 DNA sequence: TGTGCCAGCAGCTTAGGACAGGCTGGGTTGAACACTGAAGCTTTCTTT.

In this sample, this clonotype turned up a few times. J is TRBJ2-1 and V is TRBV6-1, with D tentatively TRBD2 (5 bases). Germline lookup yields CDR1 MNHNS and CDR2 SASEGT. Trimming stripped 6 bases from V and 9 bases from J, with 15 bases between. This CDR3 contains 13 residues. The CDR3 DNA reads TGTGCCAGCAGAACCGGGATCGCGATTGAGCAGTTCTTC. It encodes CASRTGIAIEQFF.

The CDR3 sequence is CSVLGGGGTEAFF. The CDR3 DNA reads TGCAGCGTCCTGGGGGGGGGAGGAACTGAAGCTTTCTTT. This sequence joins TRBV29-1 and TRBJ1-1, with D possibly matching TRBD1 (5 bases). Trimming pared 6 bases from V and 5 bases from J, leaving 16 bases between. Germline CDR1 and CDR2: SQVTM and ANQGSEA. This CDR3 contains 13 residues.

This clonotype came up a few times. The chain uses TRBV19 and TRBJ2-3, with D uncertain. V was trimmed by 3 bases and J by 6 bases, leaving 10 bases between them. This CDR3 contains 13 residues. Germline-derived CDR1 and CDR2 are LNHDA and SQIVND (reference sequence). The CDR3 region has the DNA TGTGCCAGTAGTATCGCCGGGTCCGATACGCAGTATTTT. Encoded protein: CASSIAGSDTQYF.

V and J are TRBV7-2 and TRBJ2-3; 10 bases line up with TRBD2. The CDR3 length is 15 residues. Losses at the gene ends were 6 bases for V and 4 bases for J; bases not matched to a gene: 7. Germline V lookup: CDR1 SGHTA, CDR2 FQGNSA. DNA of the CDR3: TGTGCCAGCAGACCAGTAGCGGGGGGCCCAGATACGCAGTATTTT. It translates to CASRPVAGGPDTQYF.

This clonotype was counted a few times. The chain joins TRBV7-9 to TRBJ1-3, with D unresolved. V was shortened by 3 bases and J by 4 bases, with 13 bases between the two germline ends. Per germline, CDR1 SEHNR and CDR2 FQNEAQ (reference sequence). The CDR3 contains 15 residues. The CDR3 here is CASSFAGAGGNTIYF. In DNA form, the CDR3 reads TGTGCCAGCAGCTTTGCAGGCGCTGGAGGAAACACCATATATTTT. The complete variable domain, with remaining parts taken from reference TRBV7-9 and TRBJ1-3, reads DTGVSQNPRHKITKRGQNVTFRCDPISEHNRLYWYRQTLGQGPEFLTYFQNEAQLEKSRLLSDRFSAERPKGSFSTLEIQRTEQGDSAMYLCASSFAGAGGNTIYFGEGSWLTVV.

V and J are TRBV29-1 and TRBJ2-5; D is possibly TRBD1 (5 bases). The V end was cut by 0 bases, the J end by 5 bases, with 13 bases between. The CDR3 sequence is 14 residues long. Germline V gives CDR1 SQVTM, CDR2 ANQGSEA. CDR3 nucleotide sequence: TGCAGCGTTGAAGATCAGGGTTTATGGGAGACCCAGTACTTC. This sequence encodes CSVEDQGLWETQYF.

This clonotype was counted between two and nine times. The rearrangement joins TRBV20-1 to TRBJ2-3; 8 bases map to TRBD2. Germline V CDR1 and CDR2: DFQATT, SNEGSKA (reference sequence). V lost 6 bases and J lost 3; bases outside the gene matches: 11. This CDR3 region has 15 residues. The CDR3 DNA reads TGCAGTGCCTCCTTCGGGGGGGCCTCGACAGATACGCAGTATTTT. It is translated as CSASFGGASTDTQYF.

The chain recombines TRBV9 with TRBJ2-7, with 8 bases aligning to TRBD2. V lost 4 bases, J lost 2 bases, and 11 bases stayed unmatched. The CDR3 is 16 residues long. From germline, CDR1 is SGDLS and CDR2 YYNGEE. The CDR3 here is CASSTGSGGRAYEQYF. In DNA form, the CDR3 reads TGTGCCAGCAGCACCGGAAGCGGGGGCCGGGCCTACGAGCAGTACTTC.

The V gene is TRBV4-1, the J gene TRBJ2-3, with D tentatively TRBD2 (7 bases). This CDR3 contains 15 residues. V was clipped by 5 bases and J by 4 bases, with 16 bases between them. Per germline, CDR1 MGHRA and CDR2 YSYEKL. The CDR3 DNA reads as TGCGCCAGCAGCTCACATGCGGGGGCGGCAGATACGCAGTATTTT. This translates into CASSSHAGAADTQYF.

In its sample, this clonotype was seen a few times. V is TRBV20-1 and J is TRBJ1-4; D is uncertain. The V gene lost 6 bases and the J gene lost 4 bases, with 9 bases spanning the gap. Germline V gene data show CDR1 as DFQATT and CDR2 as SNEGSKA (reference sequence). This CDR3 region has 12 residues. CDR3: CSAKDRNEKLFF. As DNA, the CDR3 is TGCAGTGCAAAGGACCGTAATGAAAAACTGTTTTTT.

This chain's CDR3 is CASSPRFSASSYEQYF. CDR3 sequence (DNA): TGTGCCAGCAGTCCCCGGTTTAGCGCGAGCTCCTACGAGCAGTACTTC. The chain is built from TRBV28 and TRBJ2-7; perhaps TRBD2 as D (5 bases). Germline CDR1 is MDHEN and CDR2 is SYDVKM. This CDR3 is 16 amino acids long. V lost 5 bases and J lost 0, with 17 bases in between.

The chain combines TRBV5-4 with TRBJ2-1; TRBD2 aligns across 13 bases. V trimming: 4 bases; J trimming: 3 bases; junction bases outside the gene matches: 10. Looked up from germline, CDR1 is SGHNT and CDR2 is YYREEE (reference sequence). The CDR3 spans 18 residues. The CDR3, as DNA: TGTGCCAGCAGCACGACCGGGACTAGCGGGACCCTCTACAATGAGCAGTTCTTC. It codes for CASSTTGTSGTLYNEQFF.

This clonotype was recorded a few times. In DNA form, the CDR3 reads TGCAGCGTGCGAACAGGGGTCACGCAGTATTTT. Amino acid sequence: CSVRTGVTQYF. The V gene is TRBV29-1, the J gene TRBJ2-3; 7 bases map to TRBD1. CDR1 is SQVTM and CDR2 is ANQGSEA in the germline V gene. Germline trimming cut 6 bases from V and 9 bases from J; bases unmatched to any gene: 6. The CDR3 consists of 11 residues.

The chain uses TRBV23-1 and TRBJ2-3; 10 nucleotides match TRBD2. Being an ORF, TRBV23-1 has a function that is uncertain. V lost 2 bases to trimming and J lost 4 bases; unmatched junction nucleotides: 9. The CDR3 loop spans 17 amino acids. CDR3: CASSQPTLAGVPDTQYF. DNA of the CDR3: TGCGCCAGCAGTCAACCTACTCTAGCGGGAGTACCAGATACGCAGTATTTT.

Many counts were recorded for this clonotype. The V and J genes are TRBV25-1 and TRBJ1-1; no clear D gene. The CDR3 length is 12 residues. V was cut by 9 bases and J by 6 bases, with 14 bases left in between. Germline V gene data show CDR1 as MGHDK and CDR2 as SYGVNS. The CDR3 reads CASGRNTPEAFF. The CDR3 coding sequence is TGTGCCAGTGGACGGAATACCCCTGAAGCTTTCTTT.

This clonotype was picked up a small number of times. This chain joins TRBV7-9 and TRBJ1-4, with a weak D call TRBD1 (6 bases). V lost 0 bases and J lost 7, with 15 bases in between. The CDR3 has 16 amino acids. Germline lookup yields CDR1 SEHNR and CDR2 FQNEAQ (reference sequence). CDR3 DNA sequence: TGTGCCAGCAGCTTAGCGCTGGGGGGCGAGGGTGAAAAACTGTTTTTT. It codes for CASSLALGGEGEKLFF.

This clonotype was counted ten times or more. CDR3 DNA sequence: TGTGCCAGCAGCGTAGCCGGGGGGCGAGGGACTGAAGCTTTCTTT. Translating gives CASSVAGGRGTEAFF. V is TRBV9 and J is TRBJ1-1, with a possible D match to TRBD1 (6 bases). CDR3 length equals 15 residues. From germline, CDR1 is SGDLS and CDR2 YYNGEE. Trimming took 0 bases from V and 5 from J, leaving 14 bases between them.